The present T cell receptor (beta chain) was sequenced within a study of blood T cell repertoires in COVID-19. Turning to the study itself: Samples taken during acute and convalescent COVID-19 were collected in the United States, Italy and Spain.

Trimming stripped 1 base from V and 0 bases from J, with 9 bases between. Germline V gene sequence: CDR1 MNHNS, CDR2 SASEGT. This CDR3 region has 15 residues. TCRdb's table, derived via immunoSEQ multiplex PCR, lists solely in-frame clones and lacks some. Of about 88,000 clones in the sample, 87% were seen once. V and J are TRBV6-1 and TRBJ2-5, with D tentatively TRBD2 (6 bases). The source is a male donor with acute or convalescent COVID-19. The sample taken for sequencing was peripheral blood. This CDR3 is CASSEDGGHQETQYF. The DNA of the CDR3 is TGTGCCAGCAGTGAAGACGGGGGTCACCAAGAGACCCAGTACTTC.